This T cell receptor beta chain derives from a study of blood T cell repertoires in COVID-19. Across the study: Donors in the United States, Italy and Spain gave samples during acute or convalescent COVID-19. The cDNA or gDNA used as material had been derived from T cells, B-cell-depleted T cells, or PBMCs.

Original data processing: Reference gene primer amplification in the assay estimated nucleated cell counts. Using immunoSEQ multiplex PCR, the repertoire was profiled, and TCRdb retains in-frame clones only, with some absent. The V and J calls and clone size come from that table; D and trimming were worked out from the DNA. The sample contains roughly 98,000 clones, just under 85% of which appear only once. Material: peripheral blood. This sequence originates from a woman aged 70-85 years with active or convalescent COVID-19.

The DNA of the CDR3 is TGTGCCACCGCGAGCGGGGGCCCTCCGACAGATACGCAGTATTTT. It yields the protein CATASGGPPTDTQYF. The J gene is TRBJ2-3, the V gene TRBV10-3; TRBD2 matches at 8 bases. The CDR3 is 15 amino acids. Germline V lookup: CDR1 ENHRY, CDR2 SYGVKD. V shed 10 bases and J 3 bases; nucleotides not matched to a gene: 12.